One sample yielded the 9 T cell receptor beta chains listed below, sequenced in a study of T cells in Graves' hyperthyroidism and ophthalmopathy. Amplification yielded TCR beta CDR3 regions, with RNA transcripts as the source. The TCR CDR3 first-round RT-PCR relied on the HTBI primer set. TCRdb reprocessed the multiplex PCR reads via MiXCR and lists one record per CDR3 protein. In the table there are about 200,000 distinct CDR3 sequences, 15% to 20% of which are singletons. Sequenced: blood. The receptors were gathered from a man in his forties with Graves' hyperthyroidism.

The table lists this clonotype with many counts. This chain connects TRBV3-1 to TRBJ1-5, with no clear D. Germline CDR1 is LGHDT and CDR2 is YNNKEL (reference sequence). The CDR3 totals 14 residues. V lost 0 bases and J 6 bases, leaving 9 bases between the germline ends. The CDR3 region is CASSQEHSTQPQHF. CDR3 DNA sequence: TGTGCCAGCAGCCAAGAACATTCCACTCAGCCCCAGCATTTT.

This clonotype was seen repeatedly, ten times or more. The J gene is TRBJ1-3, the V gene TRBV7-8; no clear D. The CDR3 runs to 13 residues. Per the germline V gene, CDR1 is SGHVS and CDR2 is FQNEAQ. V lost 1 base and J lost 0, with 1 base in between. In nucleotides, the CDR3 is TGTGCCAGCAGCTTAGTCTCTGGAAACACCATATATTTT. Residues: CASSLVSGNTIYF.

Comments on this clonotype: A much more abundant neighbour one base away suggests this may be a read error. J is TRBJ1-1 and V is TRBV7-2; D gene uncertain. CDR1 and CDR2 (germline): SGHTA, FQGNSA. V was pared by 2 bases and J by 1 base, with 11 bases between. The CDR3 has 15 residues. CDR3: CASSLYPRGNTEAFF. The CDR3 DNA follows: TGTGCCAGCAGCTTATATCCCCGGGGGAACACTGAAGCTTTCTTT.

This clonotype showed up many times. The rearrangement links TRBV5-5 to TRBJ2-7; 7 bases agree with TRBD2. This CDR3 region has 14 residues. Germline CDR1 SGHKS, CDR2 YYEKEE (reference sequence). The J segment lost 1 base and the V segment lost 3 bases, leaving 4 bases of the junction unmatched. The chain's CDR3 is CASSSTSESYEQYF. CDR3 in DNA: TGTGCCAGCAGCTCAACTAGCGAATCCTACGAGCAGTACTTC.

In this sample, this clonotype turned up a few times. V gene TRBV28 combines with J gene TRBJ2-1; TRBD2 agrees at 16 bases. The CDR3 runs to 17 residues. Trimming at V came to 6 bases and at J to 5 bases, leaving 7 bases not matched to a gene. The germline V gene encodes CDR1 MDHEN and CDR2 SYDVKM. The CDR3 sequence: CASSSGLAGGPHNEQFF. The CDR3 DNA sequence: TGTGCCAGCAGCTCGGGACTAGCGGGGGGGCCCCACAATGAGCAGTTCTTC.

The chain recombines TRBV9 with TRBJ2-5; D is unclear. This CDR3 has 13 amino acids. V was trimmed by 5 bases and J by 3 bases, leaving 11 bases between them. Germline loops: CDR1 SGDLS, CDR2 YYNGEE. CDR3 sequence reads: CASSDFGEETQYF. In nucleotides, the CDR3 is TGTGCCAGCAGTGATTTCGGAGAAGAGACCCAGTACTTC.

In its sample, this clonotype was seen many times. The genes are TRBV7-9 and TRBJ2-2, with D possibly matching TRBD1 (6 bases). Germline V lookup: CDR1 SEHNR, CDR2 FQNEAQ (reference sequence). CDR3 length equals 17 residues. Trimming took 6 bases from V and 1 from J, leaving 18 bases between them. The CDR3 region is CASSSLRGRGNTGELFF. As DNA, the CDR3 is TGTGCCAGCAGTTCCCTGAGGGGCAGGGGGAACACCGGGGAGCTGTTTTTT.

V gene TRBV6-6 combines with J gene TRBJ1-1; D may be TRBD1 (5 bases). CDR1 and CDR2 (germline): MNHNY, SVGAGI (reference sequence). The CDR3 is 15 residues long. The V gene lost 2 bases and the J gene lost 0 bases, with 10 bases spanning the gap. The CDR3 region is CASSYIGGLNTEAFF. In nucleotides, the CDR3 is TGTGCCAGCAGTTACATCGGGGGTTTGAACACTGAAGCTTTCTTT.

This clonotype was seen at least ten times. The rearrangement joins TRBV6-2 or TRBV6-3 to TRBJ2-1, with 13 bases fitting TRBD2. V trimming: 4 bases; J trimming: 10 bases; junction bases outside the gene matches: 7. The germline gives CDR1 MNHEY, CDR2 SVGEGT. The CDR3 spans 15 residues. The DNA for the CDR3 is TGTGCCAGCAGTTTCAGGACTAGCGGGGGCTACGAGCAGTTCTTC. Translated, it gives CASSFRTSGGYEQFF.